The rows below give T cell receptor beta chains drawn from one sample of a study of blood T cell repertoires in COVID-19. Only in-frame clones appear in the TCRdb table, and some are missing; sequencing was by immunoSEQ multiplex PCR. The sample consists of tens of thousands of clones, about nine tenths of them appearing once. The sequencing input was peripheral blood. The receptors derive from a young man with acute or convalescent COVID-19. The CDR3 runs from the conserved cysteine through the conserved F or W. The D gene is left open where the match is weak. Some rows have no size entry. The others give once, few or many, or a class for an expanded clone.

j_gene | d_gene | v_gene | abundance | CDR3nt | CDR3aa
TRBJ1-3 | TRBD1 | TRBV19 | . | TGTGCCAGTAGACAACAGGGGACTGGAAACACCATATATTTT | CASRQQGTGNTIYF
TRBJ1-2 | . | TRBV6-1 | . | TGTGCCAGCAGTGAAGCTTGGGCGGGCGAAGTATTCTATGGCTACACCTTC | CASSEAWAGEVFYGYTF
TRBJ2-3 | TRBD2 | TRBV6-1 | . | TGTGCCAGCAGTGAAGCCAGACTAGCGGGAGGGCCAGGAGATACGCAGTATTTT | CASSEARLAGGPGDTQYF
TRBJ1-6 | . | TRBV5-1 | . | TGCGCCAGCAGCTTGGTAGGGAGCTCCTATAATTCACCCCTCCACTTT | CASSLVGSSYNSPLHF
TRBJ2-5 | . | TRBV5-4 | . | TGTGCCAGCAAGCTCGGTCAGGGGGAGACCCAGTACTTC | CASKLGQGETQYF
TRBJ1-2 | TRBD1 | TRBV24-1 | . | TGTGCCACCAGTGACCTGACAGGGGGAGGCTACACCTTC | CATSDLTGGGYTF
TRBJ1-1 | . | TRBV18 | . | TGTGCCAGCTCACCACCGCAGGGAAAAGCTTTCTTT | CASSPPQGKAFF
TRBJ2-1 | TRBD2 | TRBV24-1 | . | TGTGCCACCAGTGATTCGACTAGCGGATTTTACAATGAGCAGTTCTTC | CATSDSTSGFYNEQFF
TRBJ1-2 | TRBD1 | TRBV5-4 | . | TGTGCCAGCAGCTTGAGACAGGGGGCTAACTATGGCTACACCTTC | CASSLRQGANYGYTF
TRBJ1-6 | . | TRBV27 | . | TGTGCCAGCAGCTCGAGGGGGGGATTGGGTTCACCCCTCCACTTT | CASSSRGGLGSPLHF
TRBJ2-6 | TRBD1 | TRBV4-1 | . | TGCGCCAGCAGCCAAGCTCCGGGACAGGGGCGGCGTGGGGCCAACGTCCTGACTTTC | CASSQAPGQGRRGANVLTF
TRBJ1-2 | . | TRBV29-1 | . | TGCAGCGTCGTAGACATTGGCTACACCTTC | CSVVDIGYTF
TRBJ1-2 | TRBD1 | TRBV5-1 | . | TGCGCCAGCAGTCAGGGGGGCTACTATGGCTACACCTTC | CASSQGGYYGYTF
TRBJ2-2 | . | TRBV18 | once | TGTGCCAGCTCAGTAACAAGAAGGGGCACCGGGGAGCTGTTTTTT | CASSVTRRGTGELFF
TRBJ2-2 | TRBD1 | TRBV5-1 | . | TGCGCCAGCAGTCTACAGGGGATTGACGGGGAGCTGTTTTTT | CASSLQGIDGELFF
TRBJ1-2 | . | TRBV7-2 | . | TGTGCCAGCAGCTCGGACAGAGCGTACTACACCTTC | CASSSDRAYYTF
TRBJ2-1 | TRBD2 | TRBV30 | . | TGTGCCTGGAGTGTAGTTAGCGGGGGGCGCAATGAGCAGTTCTTC | CAWSVVSGGRNEQFF